The rows below give T cell receptor beta chains drawn from one sample of a study of blood T cell repertoires in COVID-19. Profiling relied on immunoSEQ multiplex PCR, and the TCRdb table lists in-frame clones only, not all of them. Altogether about 58,000 clones are present, approximately 86% being singletons, with the ten largest covering roughly 7.7%. The sequenced material came from peripheral blood. Receptors originate from a woman in her seventies with active COVID-19. Each CDR3 is given with its conserved first and last residue. D genes are given only for firm matches. Size is omitted from some rows. Given values are once, few, many or a class for expanded clones.

V gene: TRBV28; clone size: -; D gene: TRBD2; J gene: TRBJ2-2; CDR3 DNA: TGTGCCAGCAGTTTACTCGCTAGCGGGAGTGCTGGGGAGCTGTTTTTT; CDR3 protein: CASSLLASGSAGELFF
V gene: TRBV19; clone size: -; D gene: TRBD1; J gene: TRBJ2-7; CDR3 DNA: TGTGCCAGTAGTTCCCTACAGGGGACCTCCTACGAGCAGTACTTC; CDR3 protein: CASSSLQGTSYEQYF
V gene: TRBV10-1; clone size: few; D gene: TRBD2; J gene: TRBJ2-7; CDR3 DNA: TGCGCCAGCCAGCCTAGCGGAAGTTCCTACGAGCAGTACTTC; CDR3 protein: CASQPSGSSYEQYF
V gene: TRBV14; clone size: once; D gene: -; J gene: TRBJ1-2; CDR3 DNA: TGTGCCAGCAGCCATCTCAGGATCTATGGCTACACCTTC; CDR3 protein: CASSHLRIYGYTF
V gene: TRBV3-1/TRBV3-2; clone size: once; D gene: -; J gene: TRBJ2-7; CDR3 DNA: TGTGCCAGCAGCCAAGAAGGGGTTGGTAGCGGCTCCTACGAGCAGTACTTC; CDR3 protein: CASSQEGVGSGSYEQYF
V gene: TRBV19; clone size: once; D gene: TRBD2; J gene: TRBJ2-7; CDR3 DNA: TGTGCCAGTAGTATTCTGGCTAGCGGGGCCAAGGGCCCCGAGCAGTACTTC; CDR3 protein: CASSILASGAKGPEQYF
V gene: TRBV24-1; clone size: once; D gene: -; J gene: TRBJ1-1; CDR3 DNA: TGTGCCACCAGTGAGGGGGGTAACGGGCCTGAAGCTTTCTTT; CDR3 protein: CATSEGGNGPEAFF
V gene: TRBV28; clone size: -; D gene: -; J gene: TRBJ2-3; CDR3 DNA: TGTGCCAGCAGGCAGGGGGGCGCTTGGGATACGCAGTATTTT; CDR3 protein: CASRQGGAWDTQYF
V gene: TRBV3-1/TRBV3-2; clone size: once; D gene: TRBD1; J gene: TRBJ1-3; CDR3 DNA: TGTGCCAGCAGAAAGGAGGAGGGGGCGGCTGGAAACACCATATATTTT; CDR3 protein: CASRKEEGAAGNTIYF
V gene: TRBV10-1; clone size: -; D gene: TRBD2; J gene: TRBJ2-2; CDR3 DNA: TGCGCCGGCCCGGGACTAGCGGAACCCGGGGAGCTGTTTTTT; CDR3 protein: CAGPGLAEPGELFF
V gene: TRBV19; clone size: -; D gene: -; J gene: TRBJ1-1; CDR3 DNA: TGTGCCAGTAGTATTCAAGCGGGCGAAGGGACTGAAGCTTTCTTT; CDR3 protein: CASSIQAGEGTEAFF
V gene: TRBV3-1/TRBV3-2; clone size: -; D gene: TRBD2; J gene: TRBJ2-1; CDR3 DNA: TGTGCCAGCAGCCAAAGGACTAGCCGAAATGAGCAGTTCTTC; CDR3 protein: CASSQRTSRNEQFF
V gene: TRBV23-1; clone size: -; D gene: -; J gene: TRBJ2-3; CDR3 DNA: TGCGCCAGCAGTCCTCGATCCTCCGGAGATACGCAGTATTTT; CDR3 protein: CASSPRSSGDTQYF
V gene: TRBV28; clone size: -; D gene: -; J gene: TRBJ2-7; CDR3 DNA: TGTGCCAGCAGTCTGACAGGGAGGACTTACTTC; CDR3 protein: CASSLTGRTYF
V gene: TRBV19; clone size: -; D gene: TRBD2; J gene: TRBJ2-4; CDR3 DNA: TGTGCCAGTAGAGGACTAGCGGGAGTCTCAAGCATTCAGTACTTC; CDR3 protein: CASRGLAGVSSIQYF
V gene: TRBV5-6; clone size: -; D gene: TRBD2; J gene: TRBJ2-5; CDR3 DNA: TGTGCCAGCAGCTTGGGACTAGCGGGAACGGAGACCCAGTACTTC; CDR3 protein: CASSLGLAGTETQYF
V gene: TRBV11-3; clone size: -; D gene: -; J gene: TRBJ2-1; CDR3 DNA: TGTGCCAGCAGCTTAGCTGGGACACAGAGCTCCTACAATGAGCAGTTCTTC; CDR3 protein: CASSLAGTQSSYNEQFF
V gene: TRBV19; clone size: -; D gene: -; J gene: TRBJ2-1; CDR3 DNA: TGTGCCAGTAGTATAGGGGGGGGCCCCTTTCGCAATGAGCAGTTCTTC; CDR3 protein: CASSIGGGPFRNEQFF
V gene: TRBV15; clone size: once; D gene: -; J gene: TRBJ1-5; CDR3 DNA: TGTGCCACCAGCAGAGATCCAACAGGCAATCAGCCCCAGCATTTT; CDR3 protein: CATSRDPTGNQPQHF
V gene: TRBV2; clone size: -; D gene: TRBD1; J gene: TRBJ2-1; CDR3 DNA: TGTGCCATCCAGGGGGTAGGCCCCTACAATGAGCAGTTCTTC; CDR3 protein: CAIQGVGPYNEQFF
V gene: TRBV30; clone size: -; D gene: TRBD1; J gene: TRBJ1-1; CDR3 DNA: TGTGCCTGGGGGACAGGGAGAACGGACACTGAAGCTTTCTTT; CDR3 protein: CAWGTGRTDTEAFF
V gene: TRBV7-2; clone size: -; D gene: TRBD2; J gene: TRBJ2-5; CDR3 DNA: TGTGCCAGCAGCGCTACTAGCGGTGGGGAGACCCAGTACTTC; CDR3 protein: CASSATSGGETQYF
V gene: TRBV12-3/TRBV12-4; clone size: -; D gene: TRBD1; J gene: TRBJ1-6; CDR3 DNA: TGTGCCAGCAGGGGGGACAGAGGTTCACCCCTCCACTTT; CDR3 protein: CASRGDRGSPLHF
V gene: TRBV3-1/TRBV3-2; clone size: once; D gene: -; J gene: TRBJ2-4; CDR3 DNA: TGTGCCAGCAGCCGAAACACCGGGACTCAAGCCAAAAACATTCAGTACTTC; CDR3 protein: CASSRNTGTQAKNIQYF
V gene: TRBV29-1; clone size: -; D gene: -; J gene: TRBJ2-1; CDR3 DNA: TGCAGCGTTGAAGAGTACAGCGGTCGGTTCTTC; CDR3 protein: CSVEEYSGRFF
V gene: TRBV24-1; clone size: -; D gene: TRBD1; J gene: TRBJ1-2; CDR3 DNA: TGTGCCACCAGTGACCGGACAGGGGCTAACTATGGCTACACCTTC; CDR3 protein: CATSDRTGANYGYTF
V gene: TRBV6-6; clone size: -; D gene: TRBD1; J gene: TRBJ2-3; CDR3 DNA: TGTGCCATCGGACAGGGTTCCACAGATACGCAGTATTTT; CDR3 protein: CAIGQGSTDTQYF
V gene: TRBV24-1; clone size: -; D gene: TRBD1; J gene: TRBJ2-1; CDR3 DNA: TGTGCCACCAGTGATGGACAGGCCAACAATGAGCAGTTCTTC; CDR3 protein: CATSDGQANNEQFF
V gene: TRBV5-6; clone size: -; D gene: -; J gene: TRBJ1-5; CDR3 DNA: TGTGCCAGCAGCTCCACGACAGGCCGCAGTCAGCCCCAGCATTTT; CDR3 protein: CASSSTTGRSQPQHF
V gene: TRBV7-6; clone size: -; D gene: TRBD1; J gene: TRBJ2-1; CDR3 DNA: TGTGCCAGCAGCTTAGATGACAGGGATTACAATGAGCAGTTCTTC; CDR3 protein: CASSLDDRDYNEQFF
V gene: TRBV7-6; clone size: -; D gene: -; J gene: TRBJ2-1; CDR3 DNA: TGTGCCAGCAGCATAAGTCAGGGCCATATGGATGAGCAGTTCTTC; CDR3 protein: CASSISQGHMDEQFF
V gene: TRBV5-6; clone size: -; D gene: -; J gene: TRBJ1-6; CDR3 DNA: TGTGCCAGCAGCCCCACGGGATTTAATTCACCCCTCCACTTT; CDR3 protein: CASSPTGFNSPLHF
V gene: TRBV19; clone size: -; D gene: TRBD1; J gene: TRBJ1-2; CDR3 DNA: TGTGCCAGTAGTTTTCGGACAGGGGCCCATGGCTACACCTTC; CDR3 protein: CASSFRTGAHGYTF
V gene: TRBV7-6; clone size: -; D gene: TRBD1; J gene: TRBJ1-5; CDR3 DNA: TGTGCCAGCAGCTCCGGGACAGGCCGGGGCAATCAGCCCCAGCATTTT; CDR3 protein: CASSSGTGRGNQPQHF
V gene: TRBV29-1; clone size: -; D gene: -; J gene: TRBJ2-1; CDR3 DNA: TGCAGCGGGCTAAAAGCGGACAGTTACAATGAGCAGTTCTTC; CDR3 protein: CSGLKADSYNEQFF
V gene: TRBV28; clone size: -; D gene: -; J gene: TRBJ1-4; CDR3 DNA: TGTGCCAGCAGTGTTTATAATGAAAAACTGTTTTTT; CDR3 protein: CASSVYNEKLFF
V gene: TRBV20-1; clone size: -; D gene: -; J gene: TRBJ1-2; CDR3 DNA: TGCAGTGCGAGTGGGGGGGGCATGGACTATGGCTACACCTTC; CDR3 protein: CSASGGGMDYGYTF
V gene: TRBV4-1; clone size: -; D gene: -; J gene: TRBJ1-1; CDR3 DNA: TGCGCCAGCAGCCTTTTGGGGGGTGAAGCTTTCTTT; CDR3 protein: CASSLLGGEAFF
V gene: TRBV10-2; clone size: -; D gene: TRBD1; J gene: TRBJ2-7; CDR3 DNA: TGCGCCAGCAGAGGGACAGGGTGGAACGAGCAGTACTTC; CDR3 protein: CASRGTGWNEQYF
V gene: TRBV9; clone size: -; D gene: TRBD2; J gene: TRBJ2-5; CDR3 DNA: TGTGCCAGCAGCGTAGAAAGCGGGAGGGACGGGGCATTGGAGACCCAGTACTTC; CDR3 protein: CASSVESGRDGALETQYF
V gene: TRBV19; clone size: -; D gene: -; J gene: TRBJ1-1; CDR3 DNA: TGTGCCAGTAGTACGCAGACAGCAACGACTGAAGCTTTCTTT; CDR3 protein: CASSTQTATTEAFF
V gene: TRBV3-1/TRBV3-2; clone size: -; D gene: -; J gene: TRBJ2-3; CDR3 DNA: TGTGCCAGCAGCCAAGATTGGCCAGATACGCAGTATTTT; CDR3 protein: CASSQDWPDTQYF
V gene: TRBV5-1; clone size: -; D gene: -; J gene: TRBJ2-1; CDR3 DNA: TGCGCCAGCAGCTTGCACAGGAGCTCCTACAATGAGCAGTTCTTC; CDR3 protein: CASSLHRSSYNEQFF